These T cell receptor beta chains were read from a single sample in a study of blood T cells in healthy people across ages. One entry per CDR3 protein results from TCRdb running MiXCR on the 5' RACE reads. The table shows about 1.5 million distinct CDR3 sequences, with 35% to 45% occurring only once. The sample comprised blood. These TCRs come from a woman younger than 35 in good health. The CDR3 runs from the conserved cysteine through the conserved F or W. D genes are given only for firm matches. For some rows the clone size is stated as once, few or many, or as a class when expanded; others skip it.

V	D	J	size	CDR3	DNA
TRBV7-9	TRBD1	TRBJ2-7	few	CASSLWTGVGSEQYF	TGTGCCAGCAGCTTATGGACAGGGGTAGGTAGCGAGCAGTACTTC
TRBV24-1	TRBD1	TRBJ2-3	NA	CATSGTGGGTDTQYF	TGTGCCACCAGTGGCACAGGGGGCGGCACAGATACGCAGTATTTT
TRBV7-9	NA	TRBJ1-5	NA	CASNLEAGGNQPQHF	TGTGCCAGCAACTTAGAGGCGGGCGGCAATCAGCCCCAGCATTTT
TRBV20-1	NA	TRBJ1-6	many	CSARGATADSYNSPLHF	TGCAGTGCTAGAGGGGCTACAGCGGACTCCTATAATTCACCCCTCCACTTT
TRBV5-1	NA	TRBJ2-7	NA	CASSLGQRESSYNEQYF	TGCGCCAGCAGCTTGGGACAGAGGGAGAGCTCCTACAATGAGCAGTACTTC
TRBV9	NA	TRBJ1-2	few	CASSATEFSSGYTF	TGTGCCAGCAGCGCGACAGAATTTTCATCTGGCTACACCTTC
TRBV5-1	NA	TRBJ2-2	NA	CASSLAPTGNTGELFF	TGCGCCAGCAGCTTGGCCCCGACGGGGAACACCGGGGAGCTGTTTTTT
TRBV7-2	NA	TRBJ1-2	few	CASSPYQRVGYGYTF	TGTGCCAGCAGCCCCTATCAGAGAGTGGGATATGGCTACACCTTC
TRBV9	NA	TRBJ2-1	few	CASSLSSGTRSYNEQFF	TGTGCCAGCAGCCTCTCTTCCGGGACCCGCTCCTACAATGAGCAGTTCTTC
TRBV9	NA	TRBJ2-7	NA	CASSVELGWSYEQYF	TGTGCCAGCAGCGTAGAATTGGGCTGGTCCTACGAGCAGTACTTC
TRBV27	NA	TRBJ1-5	NA	CASSISGLHSNQPQHF	TGTGCCAGCTCTATCTCGGGGTTGCATAGCAATCAGCCCCAGCATTTT
TRBV3-1	NA	TRBJ2-1	few	CASSSVAYNEQFF	TGTGCCAGCAGCTCAGTCGCCTACAATGAGCAGTTCTTC
TRBV20-1	TRBD2	TRBJ2-3	few	CSARGSGGTDTQYF	TGCAGTGCTAGGGGGAGCGGGGGCACAGATACGCAGTATTTT
TRBV27	NA	TRBJ2-1	NA	CASSLMDTALYNEQFF	TGTGCCAGCAGTTTAATGGACACTGCCCTCTACAATGAGCAGTTCTTC
TRBV7-2	NA	TRBJ2-3	NA	CASSSRTGDTQYF	TGTGCCAGCAGCTCCCGAACTGGAGATACGCAGTATTTT
TRBV7-9	TRBD1	TRBJ1-5	few	CASSRGQGTNQPQHF	TGTGCCAGCAGCCGGGGACAGGGGACCAATCAGCCCCAGCATTTT
TRBV11-2	NA	TRBJ1-2	NA	CAGSPPGARISRGYTF	TGTGCCGGCAGCCCGCCCGGGGCGAGAATTTCGCGCGGCTACACCTTC
TRBV20-1	NA	TRBJ2-5	NA	CSARALPQETQYF	TGCAGTGCGAGGGCACTACCCCAAGAGACCCAGTACTTC
TRBV20-1	NA	TRBJ2-7	NA	CSARGRASYEQYF	TGCAGTGCTAGAGGAAGGGCCAGCTACGAGCAGTACTTC
TRBV9	NA	TRBJ1-1	NA	CASSVARMNTEAFF	TGTGCCAGCAGCGTAGCTCGCATGAACACTGAAGCTTTCTTT
TRBV5-1	NA	TRBJ2-3	NA	CASSLSPTPRTDTQYF	TGCGCCAGCAGCTTGTCCCCGACACCCCGCACAGATACGCAGTATTTT
TRBV20-1	NA	TRBJ2-3	NA	CSARVVPITDTQYF	TGCAGTGCTAGAGTTGTGCCGATCACAGATACGCAGTATTTT
TRBV28	NA	TRBJ2-3	once	CASRQSYTDTQYF	TGTGCCAGCCGACAGTCGTACACAGATACGCAGTATTTT
TRBV4-3	TRBD2	TRBJ2-7	few	CASSQRTSGGGYNEQYF	TGCGCCAGCAGCCAAAGGACTAGCGGGGGTGGCTACAATGAGCAGTACTTC
TRBV29-1	NA	TRBJ1-1	NA	CSALHRNTEAFF	TGCAGCGCCCTCCATCGGAACACTGAAGCTTTCTTT
TRBV27	NA	TRBJ2-3	NA	CASRLPLTDTQYF	TGTGCCAGCAGGCTACCCCTCACAGATACGCAGTATTTT
TRBV7-2	NA	TRBJ2-1	few	CASSFSQGSVHEQFF	TGTGCCAGCAGCTTTTCACAGGGTTCCGTCCATGAGCAGTTCTTC
TRBV20-1	TRBD2	TRBJ2-3	few	CSARGTLRDYNTQYF	TGCAGTGCTAGGGGTACCCTCCGGGACTATAATACGCAGTATTTT
TRBV4-1	NA	TRBJ2-1	NA	CASSQGVPGSYNEQFF	TGCGCCAGCAGCCAAGGTGTGCCCGGCTCCTACAATGAGCAGTTCTTC
TRBV24-1	NA	TRBJ2-7	few	CATSEANNEQYF	TGTGCCACCAGTGAAGCGAACAATGAGCAGTACTTC
TRBV13	NA	TRBJ1-1	NA	CASSIDPTGNTEAFF	TGTGCCAGCAGCATAGATCCGACGGGGAACACTGAAGCTTTCTTT
TRBV29-1	NA	TRBJ2-5	NA	CSVGAGPFQETQYF	TGCAGCGTTGGGGCGGGCCCCTTCCAAGAGACCCAGTACTTC
TRBV9	TRBD2	TRBJ2-7	NA	CASSGLAGVFNEQYF	TGTGCCAGCAGCGGCCTAGCGGGAGTTTTCAATGAGCAGTACTTC
TRBV10-3	NA	TRBJ2-7	NA	CAISARYSYNEQYF	TGTGCCATCAGTGCCAGGTACTCCTACAATGAGCAGTACTTC
TRBV5-1	NA	TRBJ2-5	NA	CASSVWFQETQYF	TGCGCCAGCAGCGTGTGGTTCCAAGAGACCCAGTACTTC
TRBV3-1	NA	TRBJ2-2	NA	CASRLRLANTGELFF	TGTGCCAGCAGGCTGAGGCTAGCGAACACCGGGGAGCTGTTTTTT
TRBV4-3	TRBD1	TRBJ1-6	few	CASSREGQGHNSPLHF	TGCGCCAGCAGCCGAGAAGGACAGGGGCATAATTCACCCCTCCACTTT
TRBV3-1	TRBD1	TRBJ2-1	NA	CASSQSPGQGSYNEQFF	TGTGCCAGCAGCCAATCCCCGGGACAGGGCTCCTACAATGAGCAGTTCTTC